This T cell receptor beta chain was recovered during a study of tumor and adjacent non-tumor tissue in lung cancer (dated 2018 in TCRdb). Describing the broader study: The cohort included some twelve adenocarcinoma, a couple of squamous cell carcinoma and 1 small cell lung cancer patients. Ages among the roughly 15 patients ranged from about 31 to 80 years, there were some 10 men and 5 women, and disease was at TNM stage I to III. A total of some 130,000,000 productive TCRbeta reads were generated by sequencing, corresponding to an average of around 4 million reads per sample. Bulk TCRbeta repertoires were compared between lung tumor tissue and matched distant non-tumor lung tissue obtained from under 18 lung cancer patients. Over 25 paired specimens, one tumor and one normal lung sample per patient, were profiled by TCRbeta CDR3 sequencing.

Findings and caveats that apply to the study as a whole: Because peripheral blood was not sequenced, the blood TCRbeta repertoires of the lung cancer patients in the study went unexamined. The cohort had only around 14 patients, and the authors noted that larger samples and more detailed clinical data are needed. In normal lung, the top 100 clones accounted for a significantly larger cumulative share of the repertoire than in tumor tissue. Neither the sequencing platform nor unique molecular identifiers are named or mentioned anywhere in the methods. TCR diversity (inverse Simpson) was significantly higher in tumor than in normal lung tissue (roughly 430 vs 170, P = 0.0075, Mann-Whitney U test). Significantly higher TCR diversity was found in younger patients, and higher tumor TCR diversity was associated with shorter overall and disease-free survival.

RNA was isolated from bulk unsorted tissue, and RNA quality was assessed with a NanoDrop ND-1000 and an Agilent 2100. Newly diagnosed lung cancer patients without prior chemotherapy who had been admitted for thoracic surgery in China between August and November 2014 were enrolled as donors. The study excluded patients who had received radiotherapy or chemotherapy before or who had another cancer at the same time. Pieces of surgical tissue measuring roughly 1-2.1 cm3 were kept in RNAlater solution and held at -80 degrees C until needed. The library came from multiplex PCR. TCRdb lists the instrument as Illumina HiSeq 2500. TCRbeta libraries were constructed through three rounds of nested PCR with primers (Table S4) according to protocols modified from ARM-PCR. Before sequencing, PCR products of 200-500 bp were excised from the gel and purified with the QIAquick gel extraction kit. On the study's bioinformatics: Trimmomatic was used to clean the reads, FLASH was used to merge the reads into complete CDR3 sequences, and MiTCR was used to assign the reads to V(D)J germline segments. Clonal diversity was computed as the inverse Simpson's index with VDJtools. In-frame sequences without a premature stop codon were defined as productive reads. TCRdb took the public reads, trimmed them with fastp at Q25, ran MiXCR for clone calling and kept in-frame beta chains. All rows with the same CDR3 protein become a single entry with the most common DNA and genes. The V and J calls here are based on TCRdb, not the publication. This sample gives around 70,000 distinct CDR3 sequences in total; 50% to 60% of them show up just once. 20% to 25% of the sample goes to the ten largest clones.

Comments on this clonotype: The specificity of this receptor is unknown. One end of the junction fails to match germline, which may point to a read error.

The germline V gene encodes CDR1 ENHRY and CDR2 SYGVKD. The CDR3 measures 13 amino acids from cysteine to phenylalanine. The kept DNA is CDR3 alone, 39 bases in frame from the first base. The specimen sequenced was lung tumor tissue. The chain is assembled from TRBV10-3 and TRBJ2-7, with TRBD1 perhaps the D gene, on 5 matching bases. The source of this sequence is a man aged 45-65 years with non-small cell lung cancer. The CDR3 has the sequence CVIGLKGAYEQYF. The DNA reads TGTGTCATCGGGCTCAAAGGGGCCTACGAGCAGTACTTC.